The next 7 T cell receptor beta chains were all read from a single sample in a study of CD8 T cells in Susac syndrome. An amount of RNA that ranged from roughly 0.45 to 1 ug was reverse transcribed with random hexamers. TCRdb ran MiXCR on the immunoSEQ multiplex PCR reads and lists one entry per CDR3 protein. Of around 56,000 distinct CDR3 sequences listed, around nine tenths are singletons. The sample was CD8+ T cells from PBMCs. The origin of the receptors is a human donor in good health.

The V call is TRBV14, the J call TRBJ2-3; 10 nucleotides line up with TRBD1. The CDR3 is 15 residues long. The germline CDR1 and CDR2 sequences are SGHDN and FVKESK. V was pared by 5 bases and J by 1 base, with 3 bases of the junction left unmatched. The CDR3 DNA reads as TGTGCCAGCAGCTACGGGACAGGGGGCACAGATACGCAGTATTTT. Translating it yields CASSYGTGGTDTQYF.

The V gene is TRBV13, the J gene TRBJ2-2, with D perhaps matching TRBD1 or TRBD2 (5 bases each). The CDR3 spans 14 residues. Germline assignment: CDR1 PRHDT and CDR2 FYEKMQ (reference sequence). Trimming left V 6 bases short and J 3 bases short, with 11 bases between. The chain's CDR3 is CASRPGPYTGELFF. CDR3 DNA sequence: TGTGCCAGCAGGCCGGGACCCTACACCGGGGAGCTGTTTTTT.

This clonotype appeared once. The gene calls are TRBV2 and TRBJ1-1; a possible D gene is TRBD1 (5 bases). The length of the CDR3 is 13 residues. Looked up from germline, CDR1 is SNHLY and CDR2 is FYNNEI. V was pared by 8 bases and J by 0 bases, with 10 bases between. CDR3 sequence: CASCRALNTEAFF. For the CDR3, the DNA is TGTGCCAGCTGCAGGGCCTTGAACACTGAAGCTTTCTTT.

This clonotype was detected only once. CDR3 nucleotide sequence: TGCGCCAGCAGCCGCTCTGGGGCCAACGTCCTGACTTTC. Translated, it gives CASSRSGANVLTF. The chain combines TRBV4-1 with TRBJ2-6; D gene ambiguous. Trimming took off 4 bases at V and 0 bases at J, with 1 base between the two ends. In germline, CDR1 is MGHRA, CDR2 YSYEKL. The CDR3 has 13 residues.

This chain links TRBV29-1 with TRBJ1-2; D remains ambiguous. Trimming pared 5 bases from V and 7 bases from J, leaving 11 bases between. Germline-derived CDR1 and CDR2 are SQVTM and ANQGSEA. The CDR3 has 11 residues. CDR3 residues: CSVRLGPGYTF. CDR3 DNA: TGCAGCGTTCGTTTAGGGCCTGGCTACACCTTC.

The genes are TRBV6-5 and TRBJ1-1; D is perhaps TRBD1 (5 bases). The V gene lost 0 bases and the J gene lost 11 bases, with 16 bases spanning the gap. Germline CDR1 MNHEY, CDR2 SVGAGI. The CDR3 is made up of 14 amino acids. For the CDR3, the DNA is TGTGCCAGCAGTTACTCAAGGGGCGCGGTCGATGCTTTCTTT. Its translation is CASSYSRGAVDAFF.

This chain links TRBV12-3 or TRBV12-4 with TRBJ2-7, with a weak D call TRBD1 (6 bases). The germline V and J ends were trimmed by 3 bases and 2 bases, with 11 bases remaining between them. The CDR3 covers 14 residues. The CDR3 loop is CASSFPQGPYEQYF. DNA of the CDR3: TGTGCCAGCAGTTTCCCCCAGGGGCCCTACGAGCAGTACTTC.